This T cell receptor (beta chain) is drawn from a study of cytomegalovirus exposure and HLA in healthy donors. Study-wide findings and caveats: According to a later analysis, most TCR beta chains associated with CMV appeared HLA-restricted.

A note on this clone: Its target is unknown.

Vbeta (60) and Jbeta (13) primers were used in the PCR. Libraries were prepared by immunoSEQ multiplex PCR; TCRdb keeps only in-frame clonotypes and omits some of them. The sample has tens of thousands of clones, and its top ten clones hold roughly 1%. The length of the CDR3 is 15 residues. Germline assignment: CDR1 MGHRA and CDR2 YSYEKL. Trimming took off 5 bases at V and 3 bases at J, with 15 bases between the two ends. The sequencing input was PBMCs. The TCR was taken from a woman aged 35 to 49 in good health and CMV-seronegative. The V and J genes are TRBV4-1 and TRBJ2-3; possibly TRBD2 for D (5 bases). CDR3 nucleotide sequence: TGCGCCAGCAGCGTGCTAGCAGTTGAGACAGATACGCAGTATTTT. This encodes CASSVLAVETDTQYF.